The 16 T cell receptor beta chains below come from one sample, sequenced in a study of T cells in Graves' hyperthyroidism and ophthalmopathy. Amplified TCR beta CDR3 regions derived from RNA transcripts. HTBI primers were used for first-round RT-PCR of the TCR CDR3. One entry per CDR3 protein results from TCRdb running MiXCR on the multiplex PCR reads. This sample has 500,000 to 750,000 distinct CDR3 sequences, with 14% found just once. Sequencing input: blood. These receptor sequences come from a woman in her late teens or twenties with Graves' ophthalmopathy.

This clonotype occurred many times. Here the CDR3 reads CSARDYRISKGDTEAFF. The CDR3 DNA reads TGCAGTGCTAGAGATTATAGGATCTCGAAGGGGGACACTGAAGCTTTCTTT. This chain links TRBV20-1 with TRBJ1-1, with a tentative D call TRBD1 (6 bases). The CDR3 has 17 residues. The ends were cut back, 0 bases at V and 3 bases at J, with 20 bases in the middle. Germline CDR1 is DFQATT and CDR2 is SNEGSKA (reference sequence).

This clonotype occurred many times. The chain combines TRBV7-2 with TRBJ2-2; no clear D gene. The CDR3 consists of 14 residues. Germline V gives CDR1 SGHTA, CDR2 FQGNSA. V shed 5 bases and J shed 8 bases, with 15 bases lying between them. DNA for the CDR3: TGTGCCAGCAGCCCGCGACCCAACGAAGGGGAGCTGTTTTTT. It yields the protein CASSPRPNEGELFF.

The V gene is TRBV5-6, the J gene TRBJ2-2; 7 bases are shared with TRBD2. The CDR3 loop spans 14 amino acids. After removal of 3 bases from V and 7 bases from J, the junction contained 6 bases not matched to a gene. Germline CDR1 is SGHDT and CDR2 is YYEEEE. Here the CDR3 DNA reads TGTGCCAGCAGCTCGTACACTAGCGTCGGGGAGCTGTTTTTT. Translating it yields CASSSYTSVGELFF.

This clonotype appeared many times. This rearrangement joins TRBV6-1 to TRBJ2-5; possible D gene TRBD2, 5 bases. CDR1 is MNHNS and CDR2 is SASEGT in the germline V gene. This CDR3 spans 11 amino acids. The V end lost 9 bases, the J end lost 5 bases, and 10 bases lay between the germline ends. This chain's CDR3 is CARIPGETQYF. Written as DNA, the CDR3 is TGTGCCAGAATCCCGGGGGAGACCCAGTACTTC.

Many counts were recorded for this clonotype. This rearrangement joins TRBV30 to TRBJ1-5, with D hard to call. The germline gives CDR1 GTSNPN, CDR2 SVGIG (reference sequence). The CDR3 runs 14 residues. The V end lost 3 bases, the J end lost 7 bases, and 16 bases lay between the germline ends. The CDR3 DNA sequence: TGTGCCTGGAGCGAGGGCAGTGGGGAACAGCCCCAGCATTTT. Its protein is CAWSEGSGEQPQHF.

The chain employs TRBV29-1 and TRBJ2-1, with 8 positions matching TRBD2. The length of the CDR3 is 15 residues. After removal of 5 bases from V and 4 bases from J, the junction contained 10 bases not matched to a gene. CDR1 is SQVTM and CDR2 is ANQGSEA in the germline V gene. The CDR3 spells CSVNLLSGRYNEQFF. The CDR3 DNA sequence: TGCAGCGTTAACCTCTTAAGCGGGAGATACAATGAGCAGTTCTTC.

This clonotype was seen many times. V and J are TRBV28 and TRBJ1-4; D is possibly TRBD1 (5 bases). This CDR3 contains 18 residues. V lost 4 bases and J lost 0, with 18 bases in between. Germline loops: CDR1 MDHEN, CDR2 SYDVKM. CDR3 DNA sequence: TGTGCCAGCAGTTCGTCCCGACAGAGGGTTACAACTAATGAAAAACTGTTTTTT. The encoded protein is CASSSSRQRVTTNEKLFF.

J is TRBJ2-7 and V is TRBV27, with 9 nucleotides matching TRBD1. The ends lost 8 bases at V and 1 base at J; junction bases unmatched: 6. CDR1 is MNHEY, CDR2 SMNVEV, per germline (reference sequence). The CDR3 extends over 14 amino acids. The CDR3 spells CASGRQGVSYEQYF. The CDR3 DNA reads TGTGCCAGCGGGCGACAGGGGGTTTCCTACGAGCAGTACTTC.

This clonotype turned up a few times. This chain's CDR3 is CASSAPGLYTGELFF. The CDR3 DNA is TGTGCCAGCAGCGCCCCGGGACTCTACACCGGGGAGCTGTTTTTT. This chain joins TRBV5-6 and TRBJ2-2; tentatively, D is TRBD2 (6 bases). V was clipped by 4 bases and J by 3 bases, with 13 bases between them. In germline, CDR1 is SGHDT, CDR2 YYEEEE. The CDR3 runs 15 residues.

In its sample, this clonotype was seen many times. J is TRBJ1-5 and V is TRBV24-1; the D is unclear. Germline lookup yields CDR1 KGHDR and CDR2 SFDVKD. Between the trimmed V and J ends, which lost 3 bases and 9 bases, there was a span of 11 bases. This CDR3 has 13 amino acids. This chain's CDR3 is CATSDTRLAPQHF. The CDR3 bases are TGTGCCACCAGTGATACCCGGTTGGCGCCCCAGCATTTT.

The V and J genes are TRBV15 and TRBJ1-2; TRBD1 agrees at 8 bases. The CDR3 runs 15 residues. Germline V gene data show CDR1 as LNHNV and CDR2 as YYDKDF (reference sequence). The V and J ends lost 1 base and 4 bases, in that order; junction bases with no gene match: 5. CDR3 protein: CATSRGTGPLYGYTF. The CDR3 DNA follows: TGTGCCACCAGCAGAGGGACAGGGCCCCTCTATGGCTACACCTTC. The full variable domain, with the rest looked up from reference TRBV15 and TRBJ1-2, is DAMVIQNPRYQVTQFGKPVTLSCSQTLNHNVMYWYQQKSSQAPKLLFHYYDKDFNNEADTPDNFQSRRPNTSFCFLDIRSPGLGDTAMYLCATSRGTGPLYGYTFGSGTRLTVV.

This clonotype was seen ten or more times. The chain employs TRBV29-1 and TRBJ1-4, with D possibly matching TRBD1 (5 bases). Germline V gives CDR1 SQVTM, CDR2 ANQGSEA. The CDR3 totals 13 residues. V shed 2 bases and J shed 8 bases, with 12 bases lying between them. CDR3 DNA: TGCAGCGTTGAAAGGGGAACATCGGAAAAACTGTTTTTT. This encodes CSVERGTSEKLFF.

This clonotype was detected a few times. The J gene is TRBJ1-6, the V gene TRBV10-3; D gene unclear. CDR3 size: 16 residues. The V end lost 2 bases, the J end lost 0 bases, and 8 bases lay between the germline ends. Per germline, CDR1 ENHRY and CDR2 SYGVKD. CDR3 loop: CAISEVADSYNSPLHF. CDR3 DNA sequence: TGTGCCATCAGTGAGGTGGCTGACTCCTATAATTCACCCCTCCACTTT.

On this clonotype: This may come from a read error, since a much larger clone is one base off. The chain joins TRBV5-8 to TRBJ2-7; perhaps TRBD1 as D (6 bases). Germline V lookup: CDR1 SGHTS, CDR2 YDEGEE. The CDR3 has 15 residues. The CDR3 DNA follows: TGTGCCAGCAGCTTTATGGGACAAGGGAACTACGAGCGGTACTTC. Translated: CASSFMGQGNYERYF. Full variable domain (rest looked up from reference TRBV5-8 and TRBJ2-7): EAGVTQSPTHLIKTRGQQATLRCSPISGHTSVYWYQQALGLGLQFLLWYDEGEERNRGNFPPRFSGRQFPNYSSELNVNALELEDSALYLCASSFMGQGNYERYFGPGTRLTVT.

This clonotype was detected only a few times. The rearrangement joins TRBV6-4 to TRBJ2-1; 7 nucleotides agree with TRBD2. The CDR3 has 13 amino acids. Trimming took 9 bases from V and 7 from J; bases not matched to a gene: 9. CDR1 and CDR2 from the germline V gene are MRHNA and SNTAGT. The CDR3 loop reads CASGTTYSNEQFF. CDR3 coding DNA: TGTGCCAGTGGGACTACCTATTCGAATGAGCAGTTCTTC.

This clonotype has a handful of counts. The rearrangement uses TRBV6-1 and TRBJ2-1; possible D gene TRBD1, 5 bases. The CDR3 consists of 15 residues. The germline V gene encodes CDR1 MNHNS and CDR2 SASEGT. The ends were cut back, 5 bases at V and 4 bases at J, with 15 bases in the middle. In nucleotides, the CDR3 is TGTGCCAGCAGTACAGGACCGCACTCATACAATGAGCAGTTCTTC. Protein sequence: CASSTGPHSYNEQFF.